The clone carrying this T cell receptor (beta chain) was seen repeatedly, ten times or more. What it binds is unknown. Stable hyperthyroidism: no ophthalmopathy progression over 18 months of follow-up. Exclusion of patients followed from uncontrolled infection, other autoimmune disease, pregnancy or lactation. The data originate from a study of T cells in Graves' hyperthyroidism and ophthalmopathy. CDR1 and CDR2 (germline): MNHEY, SVGEGT. The length of the CDR3 is 14 residues. Trimming took 7 bases from V and 3 from J, leaving 15 bases between them. TCR beta CDR3 regions were amplified from RNA. The TCR CDR3 was amplified in a first-round RT-PCR using the HTBI primer set. One entry per CDR3 protein results from TCRdb running MiXCR on the multiplex PCR reads. The sample records some 460,000 distinct CDR3 sequences, 15% to 18% being singletons. Study-wide findings and caveats: The model anticipated ophthalmopathy a median around six months pre-onset. Blood held most thyroid clonotypes expanded above 0.001 frequency.

This TCR derives from a woman aged 18-30 years with Graves' hyperthyroidism. The chain is built from TRBV6-2 or TRBV6-3 and TRBJ1-2; D is possibly TRBD1 (5 bases). Sequenced sample: blood. The chain's CDR3 is CASTLTGTYYGYTF. For the CDR3, the DNA is TGTGCCAGCACCCTAACCGGGACCTACTATGGCTACACCTTC.